A selection of T cell receptor beta chains follows, all from one sample in a study of neurological immune-mediated disorders. MiXCR, run by TCRdb on the 5' RACE reads, gives a single entry per CDR3 protein. The sample has about 59,000 distinct CDR3 sequences, 10% to 15% seen once. The sequencing input was PBMCs. These TCRs come from a woman in her sixties or seventies with HTLV-1-associated myelopathy (HAM/TSP). Each CDR3 is given with its conserved first and last residue. Fields, in order: CDR3 length, V gene, CDR3 protein.

16 | TRBV2 | CASSEDRGLLAETQYF
15 | TRBV6-5 | CASSYSIASGETQYF
11 | TRBV12-3/TRBV12-4 | CASSSGTIQYF
15 | TRBV6-2/TRBV6-3 | CASSRGTSGAYEQYF
14 | TRBV4-1 | CASSQERRQETQYF
14 | TRBV27 | CASSFGPRGYEQYF
16 | TRBV27 | CASSLGNGGTIYEQYF
15 | TRBV18 | CASSPLISGANVLTF
15 | TRBV10-2 | CASSDPQGGNSPLHF
13 | TRBV20-1 | CSANSVGNQPQHF
16 | TRBV27 | CASKSSQLIGSYEQYF
15 | TRBV6-1 | CASSETWTTNYGYTF
15 | TRBV5-5 | CASSLEDSGANVLTF
14 | TRBV7-9 | CASSLSGANNEQFF
19 | TRBV20-1 | CSARVPGIGGFKSNQPQHF
15 | TRBV10-3 | CAIRGLAGGADEQFF
16 | TRBV11-2 | CASSYPAGENTGELFF
16 | TRBV7-2 | CASSLASSSGANVLTF
15 | TRBV3-1 | CASSQSWTSGNTIYF
15 | TRBV12-3/TRBV12-4 | CASSLKAGGSQPQHF
19 | TRBV12-3/TRBV12-4 | CASSLGPGLAGVLRNIQYF
13 | TRBV29-1 | CSVVVSVYNEQFF
15 | TRBV5-1 | CASSEDRGKDYGYTF
14 | TRBV6-5 | CASSSSGQGTEAFF
16 | TRBV5-1 | CASSLRTSGSSNEQYF
15 | TRBV20-1 | CSANRLAGGTDTQYF
17 | TRBV27 | CASRPGQALYSNQPQHF
21 | TRBV29-1 | CSATSGRASGQPPANTGELFF
16 | TRBV5-1 | CASSLTPGTGAETQYF
14 | TRBV28 | CASSRGQGLEKLFF
17 | TRBV19 | CASSTRASGRGTDTQYF
12 | TRBV5-1 | CASKGTGLEQYF
13 | TRBV25-1 | CASSEAPRGRQFF
14 | TRBV27 | CASSLGQAFYEQYF
18 | TRBV5-6 | CASLNFRSGYTGANVLAF
16 | TRBV7-9 | CASSLRGGTDRETQYF
15 | TRBV9 | CASSVGGQTTDTQYF
16 | TRBV10-3 | CAISESTGGFDNEQFF
14 | TRBV27 | CASSTGRGPTEAFF
16 | TRBV6-5 | CVSSYAGLAGVDEQFF
16 | TRBV2 | CASSVSGGRSSNEQYF
10 | TRBV18 | CASSPPEQFF
12 | TRBV29-1 | CSVDPLNTEAFF
16 | TRBV11-2 | CASSGSGRAGTGELFF
15 | TRBV7-2 | CASSTTSGSGGEQFF
11 | TRBV29-1 | CSTSLADEQFF
14 | TRBV6-6 | CASSYSDINQPQHF
17 | TRBV14 | CASSLPLRAGEKETQYF
16 | TRBV25-1 | CASSDGLAGGQETQYF
14 | TRBV12-3/TRBV12-4 | CASSFGQAFSPLHF
17 | TRBV12-3/TRBV12-4 | CASSLNSGTNGANEQFF
14 | TRBV5-1 | CASSPLDRANEQFF